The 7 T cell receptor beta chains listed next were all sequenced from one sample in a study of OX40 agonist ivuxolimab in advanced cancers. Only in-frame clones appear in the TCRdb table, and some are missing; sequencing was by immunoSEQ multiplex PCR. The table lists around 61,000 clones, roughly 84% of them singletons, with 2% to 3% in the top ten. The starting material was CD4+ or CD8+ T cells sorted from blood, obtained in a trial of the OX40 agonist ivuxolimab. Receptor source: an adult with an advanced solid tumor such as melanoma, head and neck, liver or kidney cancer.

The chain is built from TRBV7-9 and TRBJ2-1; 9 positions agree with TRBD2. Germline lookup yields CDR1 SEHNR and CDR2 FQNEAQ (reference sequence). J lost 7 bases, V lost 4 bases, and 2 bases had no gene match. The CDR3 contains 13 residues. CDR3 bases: TGTGCCAGCAGCTCCCTAGCGGGAAATGAGCAGTTCTTC. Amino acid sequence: CASSSLAGNEQFF.

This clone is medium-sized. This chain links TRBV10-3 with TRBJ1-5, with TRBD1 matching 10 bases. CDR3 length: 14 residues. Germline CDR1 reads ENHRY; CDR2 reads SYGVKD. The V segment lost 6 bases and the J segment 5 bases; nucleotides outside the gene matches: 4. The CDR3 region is CAISRTGGDQPQHF. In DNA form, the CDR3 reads TGTGCCATCAGCCGGACAGGGGGAGATCAGCCCCAGCATTTT.

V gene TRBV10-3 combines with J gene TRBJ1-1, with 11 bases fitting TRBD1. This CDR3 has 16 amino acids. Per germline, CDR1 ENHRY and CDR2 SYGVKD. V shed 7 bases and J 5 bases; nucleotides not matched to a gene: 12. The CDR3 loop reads CAITLGQGAGITEAFF. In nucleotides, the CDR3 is TGTGCCATCACCTTAGGACAGGGGGCCGGTATTACTGAAGCTTTCTTT.

This chain's CDR3 is CASSEAKARKTSVGNTIYF. The DNA of the CDR3 is TGTGCCAGCAGTGAAGCGAAGGCCAGGAAAACTTCAGTTGGAAACACCATATATTTT. J is TRBJ1-3 and V is TRBV6-1; D gene ambiguous. The CDR3 is 19 residues long. The germline V gene has CDR1 MNHNS and CDR2 SASEGT. V was trimmed by 0 bases and J by 3 bases, leaving 21 bases between them.

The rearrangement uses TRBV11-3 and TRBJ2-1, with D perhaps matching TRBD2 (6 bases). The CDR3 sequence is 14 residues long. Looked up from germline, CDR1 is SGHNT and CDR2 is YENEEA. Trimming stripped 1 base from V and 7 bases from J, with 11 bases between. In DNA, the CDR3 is TGTGCCAGCAGCTTAGGCATAGCGGAGAATGAGCAGTTCTTC. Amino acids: CASSLGIAENEQFF.

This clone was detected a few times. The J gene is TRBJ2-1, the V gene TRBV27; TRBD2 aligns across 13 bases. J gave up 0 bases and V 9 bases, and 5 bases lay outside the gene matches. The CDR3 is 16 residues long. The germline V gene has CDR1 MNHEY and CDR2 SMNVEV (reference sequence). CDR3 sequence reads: CASSRTSGSSYNEQFF. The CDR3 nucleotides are TGTGCCAGTAGTAGGACTAGCGGGAGCTCCTACAATGAGCAGTTCTTC.

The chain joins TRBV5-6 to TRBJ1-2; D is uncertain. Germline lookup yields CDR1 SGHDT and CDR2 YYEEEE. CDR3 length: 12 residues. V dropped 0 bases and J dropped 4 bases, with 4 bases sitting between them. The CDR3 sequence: CASSLDGYGYTF. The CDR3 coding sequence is TGTGCCAGCAGCTTGGACGGCTATGGCTACACCTTC.